The rows below give T cell receptor beta chains drawn from one sample of a study of early T cells in non-severe SARS-CoV-2 infection. TCRdb recomputed calls from the 5' RACE reads with MiXCR, one row per CDR3 protein. The sample carries under 70,000 distinct CDR3 sequences, over 5% recorded once. The specimen was whole blood. These receptors came from an adult who was a healthcare worker with PCR-confirmed SARS-CoV-2 infection or an uninfected control (not recorded which). CDR3s include the opening cysteine and the closing phenylalanine or tryptophan. A D gene is named only where the DNA matches it firmly. Where a row states a size, it is once, few, many or the class of an expanded clone; other rows omit it.

d_call	clone_size	v_call	j_call	cdr3_aa	cdr3_nt
TRBD1	NA	TRBV11-2	TRBJ2-1	CASSIGTGYNEQFF	TGTGCCAGCAGCATCGGGACAGGGTACAATGAGCAGTTCTTC
NA	NA	TRBV4-1	TRBJ2-7	CASSQVSGELYEQYF	TGCGCCAGCAGCCAAGTCTCGGGGGAGCTCTACGAGCAGTACTTC
NA	many	TRBV12-5	TRBJ1-5	CASGLGVRQPQHF	TGTGCTAGTGGTTTGGGTGTGCGGCAGCCCCAGCATTTT
NA	NA	TRBV6-2/TRBV6-3	TRBJ2-1	CASTPTRGLSSYNEQFF	TGTGCCAGCACCCCTACCAGAGGGTTAAGCTCCTACAATGAGCAGTTCTTC
NA	few	TRBV20-1	TRBJ2-2	CSARVGGDTGELFF	TGCAGTGCTAGAGTCGGGGGCGACACCGGGGAGCTGTTTTTT
NA	few	TRBV28	TRBJ2-7	CASSLPPYEQYF	TGTGCCAGCAGTTTGCCCCCATACGAGCAGTACTTC
NA	many	TRBV7-2	TRBJ2-3	CASSQDRGDTQYF	TGTGCCAGCAGCCAGGATCGGGGAGATACGCAGTATTTT
TRBD1	NA	TRBV6-5	TRBJ1-2	CASRGQKYGYTF	TGTGCCAGCAGGGGACAGAAATATGGCTACACCTTC
TRBD2	many	TRBV6-6	TRBJ2-5	CASRGLAGVIQETQYF	TGTGCCAGCAGGGGACTAGCGGGGGTTATCCAAGAGACCCAGTACTTC
NA	few	TRBV13	TRBJ1-2	CASSFPDGNGYTF	TGTGCCAGCAGTTTCCCCGACGGAAATGGCTACACCTTC
NA	few	TRBV7-8	TRBJ2-1	CASSRGGREQFF	TGTGCCAGCAGCAGGGGCGGCAGGGAGCAGTTCTTC
TRBD1	many	TRBV4-2	TRBJ1-4	CASSQVVGQGDEKLFF	TGTGCCAGCAGCCAAGTCGTGGGACAGGGGGATGAAAAACTGTTTTTT
NA	many	TRBV15	TRBJ1-5	CATSRVRDSNQPQHF	TGTGCCACCAGCAGAGTTAGGGATAGCAATCAGCCCCAGCATTTT
TRBD2	NA	TRBV12-3/TRBV12-4	TRBJ2-7	CASSSDLAGKVYEQYF	TGTGCCAGCAGTTCTGACCTAGCGGGAAAAGTTTACGAGCAGTACTTC
NA	many	TRBV2	TRBJ2-5	CATAAGETQYF	TGTGCCACTGCCGCTGGAGAGACCCAGTACTTC
TRBD2	few	TRBV6-6	TRBJ2-7	CATSSGGLGEQYF	TGTGCCACCTCTAGCGGGGGGCTAGGCGAGCAGTACTTC
TRBD2	NA	TRBV11-2	TRBJ2-2	CASSSGLAPGGELFF	TGTGCCAGCAGCTCGGGACTAGCCCCCGGAGGGGAGCTGTTTTTT
NA	many	TRBV30	TRBJ1-1	CAWRQRVNTEAFF	TGTGCCTGGAGGCAACGGGTGAACACTGAAGCTTTCTTT
NA	NA	TRBV11-3	TRBJ2-6	CASSGGFSGANVLTF	TGTGCCAGCAGCGGAGGTTTTTCTGGGGCCAACGTCCTGACTTTC
TRBD1	many	TRBV20-1	TRBJ1-3	CSANTGGLNTIYF	TGCAGTGCTAATACAGGGGGTCTAAACACCATATATTTT
NA	many	TRBV10-3	TRBJ2-5	CAISATRAETQYF	TGTGCCATCAGTGCGACAAGGGCAGAGACCCAGTACTTC
NA	few	TRBV25-1	TRBJ2-2	CASSDWLALNTGELFF	TGTGCCAGCAGTGATTGGCTAGCACTGAACACCGGGGAGCTGTTTTTT
NA	many	TRBV29-1	TRBJ2-3	CSVEDRRGAQYF	TGCAGCGTTGAAGATCGACGTGGGGCGCAGTATTTT
TRBD1	few	TRBV4-1	TRBJ1-6	CASTQTGTNSPLHF	TGCGCCAGCACACAGACAGGGACTAATTCACCCCTCCACTTT
NA	NA	TRBV20-1	TRBJ2-5	CSAPLWGTQYF	TGCAGTGCCCCCCTATGGGGGACCCAGTACTTC
NA	many	TRBV4-1	TRBJ2-2	CASSQAGAGGGELFF	TGCGCCAGCAGCCAAGCGGGAGCCGGGGGCGGGGAGCTGTTTTTT
NA	many	TRBV11-2	TRBJ2-1	CASSPGVGGPKNEQFF	TGTGCCAGCAGCCCAGGGGTGGGAGGGCCCAAGAATGAGCAGTTCTTC
TRBD1	few	TRBV7-2	TRBJ1-3	CASSLDRGRAGNTIYF	TGTGCCAGCAGCTTAGACAGGGGGCGAGCTGGAAACACCATATATTTT
NA	many	TRBV29-1	TRBJ1-5	CSVTEQGDSNQPQHF	TGCAGCGTTACGGAACAGGGAGATAGCAATCAGCCCCAGCATTTT
NA	NA	TRBV15	TRBJ2-7	CATSRGGILVEQYF	TGTGCCACCAGCAGAGGAGGGATTTTGGTGGAGCAGTACTTC
NA	NA	TRBV3-1	TRBJ2-7	CASSQQGRAYEQYF	TGTGCCAGCAGCCAACAAGGCCGCGCCTACGAGCAGTACTTC
NA	many	TRBV6-1	TRBJ1-1	CASSRTGWAEAFF	TGTGCCAGCAGCCGTACAGGGTGGGCTGAAGCTTTCTTT
TRBD2	many	TRBV5-4	TRBJ2-3	CASSLWTSGVSYF	TGTGCCAGCAGCCTATGGACTAGCGGAGTGTCGTATTTT
NA	many	TRBV10-3	TRBJ2-7	CAISDRPDLEQYF	TGTGCCATCAGTGACCGCCCGGACCTCGAGCAGTACTTC
TRBD2	NA	TRBV7-2	TRBJ2-1	CASSLPLASYNEQFF	TGTGCCAGCAGCCTACCACTAGCGTCCTACAATGAGCAGTTCTTC
TRBD2	many	TRBV7-2	TRBJ2-5	CASNPMGLAGRTQYF	TGTGCCAGCAACCCAATGGGACTAGCGGGGAGGACCCAGTACTTC
TRBD1	few	TRBV7-9	TRBJ1-4	CASSSNRGSSEKLFF	TGTGCCAGCAGCTCGAACAGGGGGTCCAGTGAAAAACTGTTTTTT
TRBD2	many	TRBV5-4	TRBJ2-4	CASSFTSGRTKNIQYF	TGTGCCAGCAGCTTTACTAGCGGGAGAACCAAAAACATTCAGTACTTC
NA	medium-sized	TRBV6-5	TRBJ2-3	CASSPDIPTGGDTQYF	TGTGCCAGCAGTCCCGATATTCCGACAGGCGGAGATACGCAGTATTTT
NA	NA	TRBV18	TRBJ2-5	CASSPQSGEETQYF	TGTGCCAGCTCACCACAATCGGGGGAAGAGACCCAGTACTTC
TRBD1	NA	TRBV3-1	TRBJ1-4	CASSQLPGRQGPHNEKLFF	TGTGCCAGCAGCCAGCTTCCAGGGAGACAGGGGCCCCATAATGAAAAACTGTTTTTT
NA	many	TRBV20-1	TRBJ1-6	CSARLSGEGYNSPLHF	TGCAGTGCTAGACTGTCGGGGGAAGGCTATAATTCACCCCTCCACTTT
TRBD2	many	TRBV20-1	TRBJ2-5	CSARGRSGRARETQYF	TGCAGTGCTAGGGGGCGTAGCGGGAGGGCTAGGGAGACCCAGTACTTC
TRBD1	many	TRBV7-6	TRBJ1-5	CASSLGQGSQPQHF	TGTGCCAGCAGCTTAGGACAGGGAAGTCAGCCCCAGCATTTT
NA	NA	TRBV7-3	TRBJ1-1	CASSLSPAYEAFF	TGTGCCAGCAGCTTAAGCCCGGCGTATGAAGCTTTCTTT